Given below is one T cell receptor beta chain in context. The antigen this receptor binds is unknown. One base away there is no much larger clone; base qualities are not given. These data belong to a study of blood T cell repertoires in COVID-19 (dated by TCRdb to 2019 to 2021). Study-level background: Samples covering the acute and convalescent phases of COVID-19 were provided by collaborators in the United States, Italy and Spain. The prospective study material was composed of cDNA or gDNA derived from T cells, B-cell-depleted T cells, or PBMCs. Deeply sampled blood TCRbeta repertoires from subjects exposed to, actively infected with, or recovered from COVID-19 were included in the dataset. The repertoires were released in a freely available public database meant as a resource for research on the immune response to SARS-CoV-2. Samples were obtained from the ongoing ImmuneRACE study (first 160 participants) and from some 1,300 subjects provided by 6 global collaborators. Nearly every sample came with metadata listing a de-identified subject ID, COVID-19 status, age in years and sex. Where HLA class I and class II types were available, the types were taken from metadata supplied by the sample provider, not from assay-based typing. Beyond this particular receptor, the publication reports: The quantity of clinical and demographic metadata differed by source and by participant and was supplied without curation.

The collaborating institutions used their own protocols to collect whole blood in K2EDTA tubes. For TCRbeta analysis, collaborators shipped samples as frozen whole blood, isolated PBMCs, or DNA extracted from either of those sample types. CDR3 length: 15 amino acids, cysteine to phenylalanine. Only the CDR3 DNA is retained, 45 bases long and in frame from the first base. V lost 4 bases and J lost 9 bases; the stretch between them is 16 bases long. CDR1 SGHAT and CDR2 FQNNGV were looked up in the germline V gene. The immunoSEQ Assay, a bias-controlled multiplex PCR, was used to amplify TCRbeta CDR3 regions from genomic DNA. For the original study's pipeline: Nucleated cell counts per sample were estimated from amplification of reference gene primers within the assay. Sequence reads were collapsed and filtered to measure the absolute abundance of every unique TCRbeta CDR3 rearrangement. Productive Simpson clonality was computed per sample as the square root of Simpson's diversity index over productive rearrangements. In TCRdb, the immuneACCESS table is reduced to in-frame sequences with V and J assigned. These tables do not hold every clone; where another copy was compared, an unresolved V gene accounts for under half, and the others remain unexplained. Clone size and the V and J calls come from that table; the DNA yielded D and trimming. Present in this sample are about 100,000 clones, less than 85% of which were seen just once. 17% of the sample is taken by the ten largest.

The sequencing input was peripheral blood. The TCR comes from a woman aged 55 to 70 with acute or convalescent COVID-19. The chain was built from TRBV11-2 and TRBJ1-6, with TRBD1 tentatively as D gene (6 bases match). The nucleotide sequence is TGTGCCAGCAGCTCCTCCTCAGGGGTTCGTTCACCCCTCCACTTT. Its coded protein is CASSSSSGVRSPLHF.